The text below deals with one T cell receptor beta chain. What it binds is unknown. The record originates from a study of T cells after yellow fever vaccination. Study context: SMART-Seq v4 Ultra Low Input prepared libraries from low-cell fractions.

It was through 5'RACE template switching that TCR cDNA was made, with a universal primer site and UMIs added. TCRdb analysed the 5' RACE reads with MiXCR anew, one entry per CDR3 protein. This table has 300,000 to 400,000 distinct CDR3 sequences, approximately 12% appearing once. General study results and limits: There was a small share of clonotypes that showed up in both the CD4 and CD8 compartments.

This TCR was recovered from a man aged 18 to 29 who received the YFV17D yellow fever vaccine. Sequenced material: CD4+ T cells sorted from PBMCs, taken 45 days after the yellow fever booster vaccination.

The CDR3 DNA is TGCAGCGTTGACAGGGCCATGATCACTGAAGCTTTCTTT. Translating gives CSVDRAMITEAFF. The genes are TRBV29-1 and TRBJ1-1; tentative D call: TRBD1 (5 bases). The CDR3 is made up of 13 amino acids. V lost 3 bases to trimming and J lost 4 bases, with 12 bases between them. The germline gives CDR1 SQVTM, CDR2 ANQGSEA.